These T cell receptor beta chains were read from a single sample in a study of vaccination effects on CD4 cells after COVID-19. Their target antigens are unknown. Here immunoSEQ multiplex PCR was the method, and the copy in TCRdb shows in-frame clones only, minus some. The data contain around 30,000 clones, about 60% of them singletons. The material was CD4+ T cells from PBMCs cultured without peptide, obtained before COVID-19 vaccination. These TCRs come from a human donor who received a COVID-19 vaccine. Both conserved end residues are part of each CDR3. The D gene is left open where the match is weak. Where a row states a size, it is once, few, many or the class of an expanded clone; other rows omit it.

size: .; D: .; V: TRBV9; J: TRBJ2-7; length: 15; DNA: TGTGCCAGCAGCCGCCAAGAGGGAGGGGGCTACGAGCAGTACTTC; CDR3: CASSRQEGGGYEQYF
size: .; D: .; V: TRBV7-9; J: TRBJ1-5; length: 15; DNA: TGTGCCAGCAGCTTAACGGCCGGGGGCAATCAGCCCCAGCATTTT; CDR3: CASSLTAGGNQPQHF
size: .; D: .; V: TRBV12-3/TRBV12-4; J: TRBJ2-7; length: 13; DNA: TGTGCCAGCAGCTCAGGGATCACCTACGAGCAGTACTTC; CDR3: CASSSGITYEQYF
size: .; D: .; V: TRBV19; J: TRBJ2-2; length: 14; DNA: TGTGCCAGTAATCCGACAGGGAACACCGGGGAGCTGTTTTTT; CDR3: CASNPTGNTGELFF
size: few; D: TRBD2; V: TRBV9; J: TRBJ2-4; length: 13; DNA: TGTGCCAGCAGCTCTAGCGGGAGTTACATTCAGTACTTC; CDR3: CASSSSGSYIQYF
size: .; D: TRBD1; V: TRBV11-2; J: TRBJ2-5; length: 14; DNA: TGTGCCAGCAGCATATCGACAGGGCGCGGGACCCAGTACTTC; CDR3: CASSISTGRGTQYF
size: once; D: .; V: TRBV27; J: TRBJ1-1; length: 14; DNA: TGTGCCAGCAGTTTAGGGGGTTCGAACACTGAAGCTTTCTTT; CDR3: CASSLGGSNTEAFF
size: .; D: .; V: TRBV15; J: TRBJ2-4; length: 16; DNA: TGTGCCACCAGCAGAGCTAGGGGGAGTGCCCAAAACATTCAGTACTTC; CDR3: CATSRARGSAQNIQYF
size: few; D: .; V: TRBV21-1; J: TRBJ2-7; length: 16; DNA: TGTGCCAGCCCTGTCACGGGAAGGACGCCTCTATACGAGCAGTACTTC; CDR3: CASPVTGRTPLYEQYF
size: .; D: TRBD1; V: TRBV19; J: TRBJ1-2; length: 13; DNA: TGTGCCAGTAGACGCGGACAGGCCGGTGGCTACACCTTC; CDR3: CASRRGQAGGYTF
size: .; D: .; V: TRBV3-1/TRBV3-2; J: TRBJ2-7; length: 13; DNA: TGTGCCAGCAGCCATAGGGCCTCCTACGAGCAGTACTTC; CDR3: CASSHRASYEQYF
size: .; D: .; V: TRBV20-1; J: TRBJ2-1; length: 11; DNA: TGCAGTGCTAGCCGGAACAATGAGCAGTTCTTC; CDR3: CSASRNNEQFF
size: .; D: TRBD2; V: TRBV5-1; J: TRBJ2-3; length: 16; DNA: TGCGCCAGCAGCTCGATGATAGCGGGAGAGTCCGATACGCAGTATTTT; CDR3: CASSSMIAGESDTQYF
size: once; D: .; V: TRBV19; J: TRBJ2-2; length: 13; DNA: TGTGCCAGTAGTACTCAGTACACCGGGGAGCTGTTTTTT; CDR3: CASSTQYTGELFF
size: .; D: TRBD1; V: TRBV2; J: TRBJ1-2; length: 15; DNA: TGTGCCAGCAGCGATAGAGGACAGGGACCCTATGGCTACACCTTC; CDR3: CASSDRGQGPYGYTF
size: .; D: TRBD2; V: TRBV5-1; J: TRBJ2-5; length: 16; DNA: TGCGCCAGCAGCTTGCATAGCGGGGGGGTTCAAGAGACCCAGTACTTC; CDR3: CASSLHSGGVQETQYF
size: few; D: TRBD2; V: TRBV28; J: TRBJ2-3; length: 14; DNA: TGTGCCAGCAGTTTCGCGGGAGACACAGATACGCAGTATTTT; CDR3: CASSFAGDTDTQYF
size: .; D: TRBD2; V: TRBV7-2; J: TRBJ2-2; length: 14; DNA: TGTGCCAGCAGCTTTGGGACTACCACCGGGGAGCTGTTTTTT; CDR3: CASSFGTTTGELFF
size: .; D: TRBD1; V: TRBV3-1/TRBV3-2; J: TRBJ2-7; length: 14; DNA: TGTGCCAGCAGCCGCGGGACAGGGGGGAGCGAGCAGTACTTC; CDR3: CASSRGTGGSEQYF
size: .; D: .; V: TRBV6-5; J: TRBJ1-1; length: 15; DNA: TGTGCCAGCAGCCCCGGGGGATCGGAGAACACTGAAGCTTTCTTT; CDR3: CASSPGGSENTEAFF
size: .; D: .; V: TRBV4-2; J: TRBJ2-4; length: 15; DNA: TGTGCCAGCAGCCAAGAGGGACCCTATTCAAACATTCAGTACTTC; CDR3: CASSQEGPYSNIQYF
size: .; D: .; V: TRBV7-9; J: TRBJ1-4; length: 16; DNA: TGTGCCAGCAGCCCCCGGGTTGGGGGTGGTAATGAAAAACTGTTTTTT; CDR3: CASSPRVGGGNEKLFF
size: .; D: .; V: TRBV6-5; J: TRBJ1-3; length: 15; DNA: TGTGCCAGCAGAGCCACAAGGGGGTGGGGAAACACCATATATTTT; CDR3: CASRATRGWGNTIYF
size: .; D: .; V: TRBV12-5; J: TRBJ2-1; length: 11; DNA: TGTGCTAGTGGGCTCAACAATGAGCAGTTCTTC; CDR3: CASGLNNEQFF
size: .; D: TRBD2; V: TRBV5-1; J: TRBJ2-3; length: 16; DNA: TGCGCCAGCAGCTCCTTTCGCGGGAGGGCCGGAGATACGCAGTATTTT; CDR3: CASSSFRGRAGDTQYF
size: .; D: TRBD1; V: TRBV19; J: TRBJ1-6; length: 14; DNA: TGTGCCAGTAGCGACAGGGGCGGTAATTCACCCCTCCACTTT; CDR3: CASSDRGGNSPLHF